This note documents a single T cell receptor (beta chain) sequence. What it binds is unknown. Time point: pre-treatment baseline. Apart from a couple of fast progressors, RECIST 1.1 response was judged 12 weeks post-infusion. DNA loading was fixed at about 360 ng for all bulk PBMC samples. Repertoires were generated with immunoSEQ multiplex PCR, while TCRdb's copy carries only in-frame clones and drops some. The sample contains nearly 25,000 clones, around nine tenths of which appear only once. The data belong to a study of blood T cell dynamics during melanoma immunotherapy. Study-wide context: Patients with metastatic melanoma got pembrolizumab or nivolumab-ipilimumab as first-line care. The study, taken as a whole, reports: PBMC repertoires of eventual disease-control patients split at W3 into clonality or diversity gains.

Trimming took off 3 bases at V and 5 bases at J, with 13 bases between the two ends. Germline V lookup: CDR1 MNHNS, CDR2 SASEGT. The CDR3 is 14 amino acids. This rearrangement joins TRBV6-1 to TRBJ1-2; D perhaps matches TRBD1 (6 bases). The sequencing here drew on blood, taken from a patient treated with checkpoint blockade. The receptor was isolated from a human donor with melanoma. The CDR3 sequence: CASSDLRTVYGYTF. In DNA, the CDR3 is TGTGCCAGCAGTGATTTACGGACAGTGTATGGCTACACCTTC.